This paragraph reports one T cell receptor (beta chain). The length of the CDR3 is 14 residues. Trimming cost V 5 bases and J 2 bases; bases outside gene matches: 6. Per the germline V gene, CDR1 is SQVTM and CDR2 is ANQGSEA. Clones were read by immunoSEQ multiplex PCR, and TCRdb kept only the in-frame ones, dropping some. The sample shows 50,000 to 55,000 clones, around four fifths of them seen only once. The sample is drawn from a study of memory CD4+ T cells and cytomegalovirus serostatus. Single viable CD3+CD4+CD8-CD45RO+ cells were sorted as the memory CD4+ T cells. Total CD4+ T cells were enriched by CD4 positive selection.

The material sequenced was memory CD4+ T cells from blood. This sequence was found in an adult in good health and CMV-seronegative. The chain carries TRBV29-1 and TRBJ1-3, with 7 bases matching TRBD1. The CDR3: CSVLRTGAGNTIYF. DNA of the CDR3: TGCAGCGTTCTTAGGACAGGCGCTGGAAACACCATATATTTT.